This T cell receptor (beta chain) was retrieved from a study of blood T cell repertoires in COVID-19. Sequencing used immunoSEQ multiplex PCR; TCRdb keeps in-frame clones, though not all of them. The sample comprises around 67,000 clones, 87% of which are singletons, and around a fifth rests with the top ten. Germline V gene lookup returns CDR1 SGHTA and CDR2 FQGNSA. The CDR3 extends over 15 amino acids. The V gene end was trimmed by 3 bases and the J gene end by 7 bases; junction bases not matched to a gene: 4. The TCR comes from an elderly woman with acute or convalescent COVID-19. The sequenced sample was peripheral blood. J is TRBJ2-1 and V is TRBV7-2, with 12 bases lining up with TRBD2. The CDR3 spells CASSLPSGGENEQFF. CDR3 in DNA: TGTGCCAGCAGCTTGCCTAGCGGGGGGGAGAATGAGCAGTTCTTC.